This TCR beta chain was identified in a study of tumor-infiltrating lymphocytes in oesophageal squamous cell carcinoma. In TCRdb, the PCR reads were re-called with MiXCR into one record per CDR3 protein. The table lists 15,000 to 20,000 distinct CDR3 sequences, approximately 50% of them singletons, with about 25% in the top ten. This clonotype showed up many times. The CDR3 has 13 amino acids. The V gene lost 4 bases and the J gene lost 6 bases, with 10 bases spanning the gap. From germline, CDR1 is MGHRA and CDR2 YSYEKL. The specimen sequenced was esophageal tumor tissue. The receptor was isolated from a male donor with esophageal squamous cell carcinoma. The chain has TRBV4-1 and TRBJ2-1; D perhaps matches TRBD2 (6 bases). The CDR3 loop reads CASSLILANEQFF. In nucleotides, the CDR3 is TGCGCCAGCAGCCTTATACTAGCCAATGAGCAGTTCTTC.